What follows are 16 T cell receptor beta chains derived from one specimen sequenced in a study of CD8+CD57+ T cells in acquired aplastic anemia. TCR beta VDJ and CDR3 profiles were obtained from a genomic DNA template. In TCRdb, the reads were re-called with MiXCR into one record per CDR3 protein. Of over 200,000 distinct CDR3 sequences listed, over 60% were seen once; the top ten hold approximately 30%. Material for sequencing was sorted CD4+, CD8+, or CD8+CD57+ T cells (not recorded which) from PBMCs. Receptor source: a human donor in good health.

This chain uses TRBV7-9 with TRBJ1-5; no reliable D call. This CDR3 is 16 amino acids long. V shed 1 base and J shed 6 bases, with 16 bases lying between them. Germline V gene sequence: CDR1 SEHNR, CDR2 FQNEAQ (reference sequence). Written as DNA, the CDR3 is TGTGCCAGCAGCTTAGGGTCCAGCACCCTGGGTCAGCCCCAGCATTTT. This codes for CASSLGSSTLGQPQHF.

This clonotype was seen more than once but under ten times. The chain uses TRBV29-1 and TRBJ2-5; tentatively, D is TRBD1 (6 bases). Trimming left V 5 bases short and J 8 bases short, with 18 bases between. Germline-derived CDR1 and CDR2 are SQVTM and ANQGSEA. This CDR3 is 13 amino acids long. DNA of the CDR3: TGCAGCGTTAGAGGGGTACAGGGATCCACCCAGTACTTC. Protein sequence: CSVRGVQGSTQYF.

The CDR3 sequence is CAWSATLGMDEQFF. CDR3 sequence (DNA): TGTGCCTGGAGTGCAACTCTAGGGATGGATGAGCAGTTCTTC. The chain is built from TRBV30 and TRBJ2-1; D call uncertain. V dropped 1 base and J dropped 8 bases, with 15 bases sitting between them. The V gene's germline CDR1 is GTSNPN and CDR2 SVGIG (reference sequence). The CDR3 covers 14 residues.

A remark on this clonotype: Mismatch with germline at one junction end may stem from a read error. In nucleotides, the CDR3 is TGTGCCACCAGTGATGGGACTGGCTCTAGCACAGGTACGCAGTATTTT. Its translation is CATSDGTGSSTGTQYF. The chain has TRBV24-1 and TRBJ2-3; a possible D gene is TRBD2 (6 bases). The CDR3 runs 16 residues. In germline, CDR1 is KGHDR, CDR2 SFDVKD.

The chain has TRBV29-1 and TRBJ2-2; 9 positions agree with TRBD1. V trimming: 8 bases; J trimming: 5 bases; junction bases outside the gene matches: 9. Germline V gives CDR1 SQVTM, CDR2 ANQGSEA. The CDR3 loop spans 14 amino acids. In DNA form, the CDR3 reads TGCAGCATCCTCCCGGGACAGGGAACCGGGGAGCTGTTTTTT. Translating gives CSILPGQGTGELFF.

On this clonotype: A read error is possible here, since a much larger clone lies one base away. V and J are TRBV6-5 and TRBJ1-3; D is ambiguous. This CDR3 contains 15 residues. V dropped 2 bases and J dropped 0 bases, with 8 bases sitting between them. CDR1 is MNHEY and CDR2 is SVGAGI in the germline V gene. CDR3 residues: CASSYECFSGNTIYF. The CDR3 DNA reads TGTGCCAGCAGTTACGAGTGTTTCTCTGGAAACACCATATATTTT.

The genes are TRBV10-3 and TRBJ2-7; TRBD2 aligns across 14 bases. Losses at the gene ends were 10 bases for V and 0 bases for J; bases not matched to a gene: 5. CDR3 length equals 15 residues. CDR1 and CDR2 from the germline V gene are ENHRY and SYGVKD. CDR3 sequence (DNA): TGTGCCACCGGGACTAGCGGGGGCCTCTCCTACGAGCAGTACTTC. Translating gives CATGTSGGLSYEQYF.

This clonotype occurred many times. The V call is TRBV6-6, the J call TRBJ2-3; 11 nucleotides align to TRBD2. The length of the CDR3 is 14 residues. Per germline, CDR1 MNHNY and CDR2 SVGAGI (reference sequence). V shed 5 bases, J shed 5 bases, and the junction held 3 bases outside the gene matches. This chain's CDR3 is CASSLAGGIDTQYF. CDR3 bases: TGTGCCAGCAGTCTAGCGGGAGGAATAGATACGCAGTATTTT.

This clonotype appeared many times. V usage is TRBV2 and J usage is TRBJ1-6; D remains ambiguous. CDR3 length equals 17 residues. V dropped 2 bases and J dropped 6 bases, with 17 bases sitting between them. CDR1 SNHLY and CDR2 FYNNEI come from the germline V gene. CDR3 in amino acids: CASSERVSLSFNSPLHF. Here the CDR3 DNA reads TGTGCCAGCAGTGAAAGGGTCAGCCTCTCATTTAATTCACCCCTCCACTTT.

The genes are TRBV3-1 and TRBJ2-7; 9 bases agree with TRBD2. The V and J ends lost 1 base and 0 bases, in that order; junction bases with no gene match: 13. The germline V gene encodes CDR1 LGHDT and CDR2 YNNKEL (reference sequence). CDR3 size: 19 residues. The chain's CDR3 is CASSQAPYGLAMSSYEQYF. The CDR3 bases are TGTGCCAGCAGCCAAGCCCCCTACGGACTAGCGATGAGCTCCTACGAGCAGTACTTC.

This chain links TRBV24-1 with TRBJ1-3; no firm D call. Trimming removed 5 bases at V and 0 bases at J, with 7 bases between. The CDR3 spans 14 residues. Germline CDR1 reads KGHDR; CDR2 reads SFDVKD. The CDR3 DNA is TGTGCCACCAGTGGCCGGGACTCTGGAAACACCATATATTTT. The encoded protein is CATSGRDSGNTIYF.

The rearrangement uses TRBV29-1 and TRBJ2-1; a possible D gene is TRBD1 (6 bases). V was cut by 8 bases and J by 8 bases, with 16 bases left in between. The CDR3 is made up of 12 amino acids. Germline assignment: CDR1 SQVTM and CDR2 ANQGSEA. The chain's CDR3 is CSHIGGYDEQFF. CDR3 coding DNA: TGCAGCCACATAGGGGGTTACGATGAGCAGTTCTTC.

The rearrangement uses TRBV7-6 and TRBJ1-2; TRBD1 aligns across 10 bases. The V segment lost 6 bases and the J segment 7 bases; nucleotides outside the gene matches: 8. There are 14 residues in the CDR3. Germline V gene data show CDR1 as SGHVS and CDR2 as FNYEAQ. The CDR3 nucleotides read TGTGCCAGCAGACCATGGGACAGGGGACCTGGCTACACCTTC. It yields the protein CASRPWDRGPGYTF. The full variable domain, rest sourced from reference TRBV7-6 and TRBJ1-2, is GAGVSQSPRYKVTKRGQDVALRCDPISGHVSLYWYRQALGQGPEFLTYFNYEAQQDKSGLPNDRFSAERPEGSISTLTIQRTEQRDSAMYRCASRPWDRGPGYTFGSGTRLTVV.

The chain carries TRBV24-1 and TRBJ2-2, with 9 bases identical to TRBD2. The length of the CDR3 is 16 residues. Trimming at V came to 5 bases and at J to 3 bases, leaving 6 bases not matched to a gene. Germline lookup yields CDR1 KGHDR and CDR2 SFDVKD. CDR3 loop: CATSGVAGAHTGELFF. The CDR3, as DNA: TGTGCCACCAGTGGTGTAGCGGGGGCGCACACCGGGGAGCTGTTTTTT.

This chain uses TRBV27 with TRBJ2-7, with D uncertain. With 5 bases removed from V and 6 bases from J, the gap between germline ends came to 14 bases. This CDR3 has 13 amino acids. In germline, CDR1 is MNHEY, CDR2 SMNVEV (reference sequence). CDR3 nucleotides: TGTGCCAGCAGTCGTCCCGGATCCGGCGAGCAGTACTTC. Its translation is CASSRPGSGEQYF.

A single count supports this clonotype. The gene calls are TRBV12-3 or TRBV12-4 and TRBJ1-2; no clear D. CDR3 length equals 13 residues. V lost 5 bases to trimming and J lost 4 bases, with 11 bases between them. The CDR3 here is CASSLGNIYGYTF. CDR3 nucleotide sequence: TGTGCCAGCAGTCTAGGAAACATCTATGGCTACACCTTC.